Here is one TCR beta chain with its context. This sample was taken from a study of blood T cell repertoires in COVID-19. Study information: Samples taken during acute and convalescent COVID-19 were collected in the United States, Italy and Spain.

Allocation to cohorts depended on clinical history reported by the participants. Authors' analysis steps: By means of reference gene primer amplification, nucleated cell counts were estimated. The assay was immunoSEQ multiplex PCR, and TCRdb's table has in-frame clones only and misses some. That table supplies the V and J calls and clone size; D and trimming were determined from the DNA. The sample includes 200,000 to 250,000 clones, 83% seen only once; the top ten take about 5.3%. V was clipped by 3 bases and J by 8 bases, with 10 bases between them. Germline lookup yields CDR1 SGHTA and CDR2 FQGNSA. This CDR3 is built from 13 residues.

The chain carries TRBV7-2 and TRBJ1-4, with D unresolved. The clonotype comes from a woman between 50 and 59 years old who had been exposed to COVID-19. Sequenced sample: PBMCs or T cells enriched from blood (not recorded which). The CDR3 sequence: CASSLGGSEKLFF. The CDR3 coding sequence is TGTGCCAGCAGCTTGGGAGGGAGCGAAAAACTGTTTTTT.